This TCR beta chain was recorded in a study of T cell responses to AZD1222 COVID-19 vaccine. The germline V gene has CDR1 SGHVT and CDR2 SQSDAQ. V was trimmed by 5 bases and J by 1 base, leaving 18 bases between them. The CDR3 length is 16 residues. Assay used: immunoSEQ multiplex PCR; TCRdb lists only in-frame clones, some missing. The repertoire consists of 100,000 to 140,000 clones, with roughly 87% occurring once and the leading ten covering around 4.3%. Sequences were derived from peripheral blood, sampled on day 0 of AZD1222 vaccination. This chain joins TRBV7-4 and TRBJ2-7; TRBD2 might be the D (5 bases). The source of this sequence is an adult in good health. The CDR3 nucleotides read TGTGCCAGCAGCCCCCGCGAGGGATTGAAATCCTACGAGCAGTACTTC. Translated: CASSPREGLKSYEQYF.